This TCR beta chain appears in the sequencing data of a study of tissue T cells after allogeneic stem cell transplantation. TCRdb keeps only in-frame clones here, not all; method: immunoSEQ multiplex PCR. The sample holds about 43,000 clones, 80% to 95% seen once. V was pared by 2 bases and J by 4 bases, with 15 bases between. Germline V gene sequence: CDR1 SQVTM, CDR2 ANQGSEA. CDR3 length: 14 residues. The chain uses TRBV29-1 and TRBJ2-7; possibly TRBD1 or TRBD2 for D (5 bases each). The sample consisted of blood, taken before transplantation. The TCR comes from a woman aged 35-70 years who later had graft-versus-host disease after an allogeneic stem cell transplant. CDR3 in DNA: TGCAGCGTTGAATCAGTGGGGGAGCGGTACGAGCAGTACTTC. Amino acid sequence: CSVESVGERYEQYF.